A selection of T cell receptor beta chains follows, all from one sample in a study of blood T cell repertoires in COVID-19. TCRdb keeps only in-frame clones here, not all; method: immunoSEQ multiplex PCR. The data show 150,000 to 200,000 clones, with about 88% seen just once and about 1.9% held by the top ten. What was sequenced was peripheral blood. These receptors all come from a man aged 18 to 30 who had recovered from COVID-19. Each CDR3 is given with its conserved first and last residue. Fields, in order: J gene, V gene, CDR3 protein.

TRBJ2-1 TRBV9 CASRPLESSYNEQFF
TRBJ2-3 TRBV18 CASSPVAGLSTDTQYF
TRBJ2-7 TRBV5-4 CASSLVAGGYEQYF
TRBJ2-2 TRBV12-5 CASGSGLSGELFF
TRBJ1-3 TRBV28 CASSPTGRSGNTIYF
TRBJ1-5 TRBV2 CASSEEEPQPQHF
TRBJ1-6 TRBV7-2 CASTVRQLYNSPLHF
TRBJ2-7 TRBV9 CASSLYGPGEQYF
TRBJ1-5 TRBV12-3/TRBV12-4 CASTRRENQPQHF
TRBJ1-1 TRBV9 CASSVEGQGKAFF
TRBJ2-7 TRBV28 CASSLSGTSLLEQYF